This is a list of T cell receptor beta chains from one sample in a study of blood T cell repertoires in COVID-19. Only in-frame clones appear in the TCRdb table, and some are missing; sequencing was by immunoSEQ multiplex PCR. Among 200,000 to 300,000 clones listed, about 85% were seen once. The sequenced sample consisted of peripheral blood. The receptors stem from a man aged 55-75 years with acute or convalescent COVID-19. Both conserved end residues are part of each CDR3. The D gene is left open where the match is weak. Some rows mark clone size as missing; the rest say once, few, many or name a class of expanded clone.

j_call v_call clone_size d_call cdr3_nt cdr3_aa
TRBJ1-3 TRBV5-1 - - TGCGCCAGCAGCTCTACAGGGATGGAAGGAAACACCATATATTTT CASSSTGMEGNTIYF
TRBJ2-6 TRBV5-6 - - TGTGCCAGCAGCTTGGCGGGAGCTGGGGCCAACGTCCTGACTTTC CASSLAGAGANVLTF
TRBJ1-1 TRBV7-2 - - TGTGCCAGCAGCTTTAATGGCGCGGGGACTGAAGCTTTCTTT CASSFNGAGTEAFF
TRBJ2-7 TRBV4-3 - - TGCGCCAGCAGCCAAGATAGGGGTCGGTACGAGCAGTACTTC CASSQDRGRYEQYF
TRBJ2-5 TRBV5-1 - - TGCGCCAGCAGCTTTAACATCCAAGAGACCCAGTACTTC CASSFNIQETQYF
TRBJ1-1 TRBV5-1 - TRBD1 TGCGCCAGCAGCTCGCAGGGGGAAACTGAAGCTTTCTTT CASSSQGETEAFF
TRBJ2-7 TRBV7-2 - TRBD2 TGTGCCAGCAGACAAGAGTCTAGCGGGAAGTACGAGCAGTACTTC CASRQESSGKYEQYF
TRBJ2-1 TRBV7-2 - - TGTGCCAGCAGCTTAGGCGGGAACTACAATGAGCAGTTCTTC CASSLGGNYNEQFF
TRBJ2-1 TRBV5-1 - - TGCGCCAGCAGCTTGGGAGGGAGTCGATCAACTGAGCAGTTCTTC CASSLGGSRSTEQFF
TRBJ2-1 TRBV11-2 - - TGTGCCAGCAATGTAGGCTGGGAGAGCTCCTACAATGAGCAGTTCTTC CASNVGWESSYNEQFF
TRBJ1-1 TRBV10-3 once - TGTGCCATCAGTGGGGGAAGCGGAGCCATGAACACTGAAGCTTTCTTT CAISGGSGAMNTEAFF
TRBJ1-2 TRBV7-2 - TRBD1 TGTGCCAGCAGCTCCCAAGGGGGCGGCGGCTACACCTTC CASSSQGGGGYTF
TRBJ2-7 TRBV28 - TRBD2 TGTGCCAGCAGTTTTGGCGGGAGTGGCTCCTACGAGCAGTACTTC CASSFGGSGSYEQYF
TRBJ2-7 TRBV9 once - TGTGCCAGCAGCCCACAGCCTACAGGGGAGCAGTACTTC CASSPQPTGEQYF
TRBJ2-3 TRBV11-3 - - TGTGCCAGCAGCTTTGAAGCCCTTGATACGCAGTATTTT CASSFEALDTQYF
TRBJ2-1 TRBV4-2 few TRBD2 TGTGCCAGCAGCCAAGCTAGCGGGTCCAATGAGCAGTTCTTC CASSQASGSNEQFF
TRBJ1-1 TRBV28 - - TGTGCCAGCGAAACGGGAGGGGTCGACACTGAAGCTTTCTTT CASETGGVDTEAFF
TRBJ2-2 TRBV10-1 - - TGCGCCAGCAGCCTAATAGCGGATTCGAACACCGGGGAGCTGTTTTTT CASSLIADSNTGELFF
TRBJ1-6 TRBV3-1/TRBV3-2 - - TGTGCCAGCAGCCAAGAGGGGAGAAATTCACCCCTCCACTTT CASSQEGRNSPLHF
TRBJ1-2 TRBV1 - - TGCACCAGCAGCGCCCCCTACCGGGGGGATGGCTACACCTTC CTSSAPYRGDGYTF
TRBJ2-1 TRBV9 - TRBD1 TGTGCCAGCAGCTTCCTGGGACAGGGATACAATGAGCAGTTCTTC CASSFLGQGYNEQFF
TRBJ2-7 TRBV5-1 - TRBD1 TGCGCCAGCAGCTTGGCCGGGACAGGGTCCTACGAGCAGTACTTC CASSLAGTGSYEQYF
TRBJ1-1 TRBV10-1 once TRBD1 TGCGCCAGTAAACAGGGGATGAACACTGAAGCTTTCTTT CASKQGMNTEAFF
TRBJ1-6 TRBV21-1 - - TGTGCCAGCACTCAGGACAGGGGAATTCAGTCCCTCCACTTT CASTQDRGIQSLHF
TRBJ2-7 TRBV7-3 - TRBD1 TGTGCCAGCAGCCAAGGGACAGGGGAGGCCTACGAGCAGTACTTC CASSQGTGEAYEQYF
TRBJ2-1 TRBV7-3 - - TGTGCCAGCAGCTTAGGAACGGGAGTAGGATACAATGAGCAGTTCTTC CASSLGTGVGYNEQFF
TRBJ1-1 TRBV28 - TRBD1 TGTGCCAGCAGTTTAAGACAGGGGAGGGGTGAAGCTTTCTTT CASSLRQGRGEAFF
TRBJ2-2 TRBV27 - TRBD2 TGTGCCAGCGGTTTACTAGCGGGAGTAAATACCGGGGAGCTGTTTTTT CASGLLAGVNTGELFF
TRBJ2-7 TRBV7-2 - TRBD2 TGTGCCAGCAGCTTAGTTGCTAGCGGGGTAAGCTCCTACGAGCAGTACTTC CASSLVASGVSSYEQYF
TRBJ2-2 TRBV10-1 - TRBD1 TGCGCCAGCACAAAGACGGGACAGGGGCCCACCGGGGAGCTGTTTTTT CASTKTGQGPTGELFF
TRBJ1-2 TRBV18 - - TGTGCCAGCTCACCAGGGGCGGCAGCTCAAGGAAACTATGGCTACACCTTC CASSPGAAAQGNYGYTF
TRBJ1-2 TRBV30 once TRBD1 TGTGCCTGGAATCAGGGGGTAAACTATGGCTACACCTTC CAWNQGVNYGYTF
TRBJ2-5 TRBV5-6 - - TGTGCCAGCAGCTTGTACAGTGAGCGGGAGACCCAGTACTTC CASSLYSERETQYF
TRBJ2-6 TRBV28 - TRBD1 TGTGCCAGCAGCCCAGGGGGCTCTGGGGCCAACGTCCTGACTTTC CASSPGGSGANVLTF
TRBJ2-5 TRBV27 - TRBD2 TGTGCCAGCAGTTTCCTAGCGGGGGGACAAGAGACCCAGTACTTC CASSFLAGGQETQYF
TRBJ2-7 TRBV6-1 - TRBD2 TGTGCCAGCAGTGAAGGGACTAGCGATCTGTACGAGCAGTACTTC CASSEGTSDLYEQYF
TRBJ2-7 TRBV5-1 once TRBD1 TGCGCCAGCAGCTTGATACCGGGACAGGGGAAAAGCGAGCAGTACTTC CASSLIPGQGKSEQYF
TRBJ2-1 TRBV19 - TRBD2 TGTGCCAGTAGTATAGAGGGCGGGGGGGACTCCTACAATGAGCAGTTCTTC CASSIEGGGDSYNEQFF
TRBJ2-5 TRBV7-9 - - TGTGCCAGCAGCAGTGGGGTTGGGGGCCGGGAGACCCAGTACTTC CASSSGVGGRETQYF
TRBJ2-3 TRBV15 - TRBD2 TGTGCCACCAGCAAAAACGGGGGGACTTCCCGGGGGTCGCAGTATTTT CATSKNGGTSRGSQYF
TRBJ2-5 TRBV12-3/TRBV12-4 - - TGTGCCAGCAGGAACGGGGAGCGCCAGTACTTC CASRNGERQYF
TRBJ2-5 TRBV7-3 - TRBD1 TGTGCCAGCAGCCCACTTGGACAGGGCTGGGCGACCCAGTACTTC CASSPLGQGWATQYF
TRBJ2-5 TRBV7-9 - TRBD1 TGTGCCAGCTTGCGGACAGGGGTTCAAGAGACCCAGTACTTC CASLRTGVQETQYF
TRBJ2-3 TRBV7-9 - TRBD2 TGTGCCAGCGCGAAGCGGGGGGAAACAGATACGCAGTATTTT CASAKRGETDTQYF
TRBJ2-1 TRBV7-2 - - TGTGCCAGCAGCTCGACTTTTGGGTCCTACAATGAGCAGTTCTTC CASSSTFGSYNEQFF
TRBJ1-4 TRBV30 - TRBD1 TGTGCCTGGAGAGAGGACAGGTGGACCTTTAATGAAAAACTGTTTTTT CAWREDRWTFNEKLFF
TRBJ2-2 TRBV10-2 - - TGCGCCAGCACCGGGGTCCGGGGGATCGGGGAGCTGTTTTTT CASTGVRGIGELFF
TRBJ2-3 TRBV19 - TRBD1 TGTGCCACCAGGGGGCTGGGGGATACGCAGTATTTT CATRGLGDTQYF
TRBJ1-6 TRBV3-1/TRBV3-2 few - TGTGCCAGCAGCCAATCCCAGGAGGGGTCACCCCTCCACTTT CASSQSQEGSPLHF
TRBJ2-1 TRBV7-2 - - TGTGCCAGCACCCGAACCTACAGGGGGGGGTACAATGAGCAGTTCTTC CASTRTYRGGYNEQFF
TRBJ2-2 TRBV2 - TRBD1 TGTGCCAGCAACACAGGGGGCGGCACCGGGGAGCTGTTTTTT CASNTGGGTGELFF